Sequencing of this T cell receptor beta chain was carried out in a study of shared clonotypes between healthy human individuals. This clone was seen only once. CDR3 length equals 15 residues. Germline V lookup: CDR1 SGHNT, CDR2 YYREEE (reference sequence). The trim removed 1 base at V and 4 bases at J, leaving 6 bases unmatched. Only in-frame clones appear in the TCRdb table, and some are missing; sequencing was by immunoSEQ multiplex PCR. The data contain some 690,000 clones, 90% of them seen just once; the ten biggest clones take up roughly 36%. Nashville, Tennessee was home to all donors, who were Caucasian adults.

Sequencing was done on a sample of memory CD8+ T cells from PBMCs. Documented subset: CD45RO+ cells pooled with CCR7-negative TemRA cells. This TCR came from a man between 18 and 29 years old in good health. Some clones in this sample may be carry-over from other donors' samples. The rearrangement joins TRBV5-4 to TRBJ2-7, with 9 nucleotides matching TRBD1. CDR3 bases: TGTGCCAGCAGCTTGCCCCGGGACAGGGCTTACGAGCAGTACTTC. Protein sequence: CASSLPRDRAYEQYF.